This T cell receptor (beta chain) was identified during a study of blood T cells in healthy people across ages (dated by TCRdb to the mid-2010s). Concerning the study at large: In model experiments, template switching captured about one uniquely barcoded TCR beta cDNA molecule for every two T cells. For two donors (one aged 18 to 29 and one aged 80 or older), the study analyzed two additional independent replicas of 1 million unique cDNA reads from the same blood draw. To avoid experimental bias, donors of different ages were spread randomly across the sequencing lanes. Donors were grouped into four age groups: young (average 16 years), middle-aged (roughly 40), aged (around 60) and long-lived (approximately 81). The study measured age-related changes in TCR beta repertoire diversity using deep sequencing normalized with unique cDNA molecular identifiers. Paper-wide results and their limitations: Because donor CMV infection status was unknown, age-related changes in expanded clonotypes were potentially confounded. Bulk unsorted PBMC profiling prevented conclusive comparison of naive and antigen-experienced compartments. A strong correlation was found between observed TCR beta diversity and the percentage of naive T cells measured by flow cytometry. Compared with the aged group, the long-lived group had more naive CD4+ T cells, fewer expanded clones and increased TCR diversity, a pattern suggesting age selection. As age increased, observed TCR beta diversity per million T cells dropped in a roughly linear way, and a significant reduction was already evident by age 40. Estimates of total diversity based on one million sequenced T cells were regarded as lower bounds and as underestimates.

Libraries were constructed by 5' RACE. Reads for this sample came from an Illumina HiSeq 2500. A second roughly 7 to 11 cycle PCR used a sample-barcoded 5' primer and a J-beta primer mix. Each TCR beta cDNA molecule received a unique molecular identifier from a template-switch 5' adaptor carrying 12 random nucleotides. Each sample yielded at least 3 million CDR3-containing paired-end reads. All of the RNA was converted into first-strand cDNA using the Mint cDNA synthesis kit, with a TRBC-specific oligonucleotide serving as the primer. All cDNA was treated with uracil-DNA glycosylase and then went through a first 18-cycle PCR with the universal primers M1SS and BC2_uni_R. The authors' pipeline ran thus. Each sample was normalized by randomly selecting 1 million high-quality reads, each carrying a distinct molecular identifier. Instead of being binned into consensus sequences, reads with shared molecular identifiers were discarded. MiTCR, run with a Q25 quality threshold and the strictest error-elimination algorithm, handled CDR3 identification, clonotype clustering and error correction. A nonparametric unseen species model using Euler transformation provided a lower-bound estimate of total TCR beta diversity. The raw public data were reprocessed by TCRdb itself: fastp quality trimming at Q25, MiXCR clonotype calling, in-frame beta chains only. CDR3 protein sequences are deduplicated, and each keeps its most common genes and DNA. The V and J calls reflect TCRdb's pipeline rather than the authors' work. Within this sample are more than 800,000 distinct CDR3 sequences, with 35% to 55% of them counted one time only. About 20% of the sample comes from the top ten.

Note on this clonotype: Which antigen it targets is not known. One base away there is no much larger clone; base qualities are not given.

Systemically healthy Caucasian individuals from Russia, 39 in total and aged about 6 to 95 years, were included as donors. Approximately 11 milliliters of peripheral blood were drawn from each donor into EDTA-treated Vacutainer tubes. Ficoll-Paque density-gradient centrifugation was used to isolate PBMCs, with at least 7 million obtained per sample. Total RNA, at least 6 micrograms per sample, was extracted from PBMCs with Trizol reagent. Naive CD45RAhigh/CD27high T cell percentages were measured by flow cytometry on a PBMC aliquot from every donor. V is cut back by 3 bases and J by 3 bases, with 9 bases in the junction unmatched. The CDR3, from cysteine to phenylalanine, totals 16 residues. Only the CDR3 part of the read is kept: 48 bases, read in frame from the first base. CDR1 and CDR2 were assigned from the germline V gene (reference sequence) as LNHNV and YYDKDF.

The V gene is TRBV15 and the J gene is TRBJ2-3; TRBD2 fits 7 bases in the junction. The TCR comes from a woman in her sixties or seventies in good health. The sample taken for sequencing was blood. In nucleotide form, the sequence is TGTGCCACCAGCAGCGAAGGGACTATAGTTACAGATACGCAGTATTTT. The resulting protein is CATSSEGTIVTDTQYF.